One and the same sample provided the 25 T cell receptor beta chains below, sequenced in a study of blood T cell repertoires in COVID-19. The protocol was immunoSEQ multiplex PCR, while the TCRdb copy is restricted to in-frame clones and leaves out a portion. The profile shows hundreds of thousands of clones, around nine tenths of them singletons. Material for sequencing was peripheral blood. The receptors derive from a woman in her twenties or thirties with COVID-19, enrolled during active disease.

The CDR3 DNA reads TGCGCCAGCAGCTTTCTCCCGAGGCGAAGTCGGTATTTT. It yields the protein CASSFLPRRSRYF. This rearrangement joins TRBV5-1 to TRBJ2-3; D remains unclear. The germline V gene has CDR1 SGHRS and CDR2 YFSETQ. The V and J ends lost 2 bases and 14 bases respectively, with 18 bases between them. There are 13 residues in the CDR3.

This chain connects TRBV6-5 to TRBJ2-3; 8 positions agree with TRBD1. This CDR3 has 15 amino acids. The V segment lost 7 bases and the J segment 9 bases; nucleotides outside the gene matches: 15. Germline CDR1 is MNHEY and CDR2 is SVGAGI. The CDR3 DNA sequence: TGTGCCAGCATTAAAGGGCAGGGGGCCTCGTGGACGCAGTATTTT. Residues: CASIKGQGASWTQYF.

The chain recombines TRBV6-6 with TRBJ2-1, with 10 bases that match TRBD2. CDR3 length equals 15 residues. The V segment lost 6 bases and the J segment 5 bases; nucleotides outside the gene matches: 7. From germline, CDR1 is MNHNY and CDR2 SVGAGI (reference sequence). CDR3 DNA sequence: TGTGCCAGCAGGGGGCTAGCGGGGGATGACAATGAGCAGTTCTTC. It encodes CASRGLAGDDNEQFF.

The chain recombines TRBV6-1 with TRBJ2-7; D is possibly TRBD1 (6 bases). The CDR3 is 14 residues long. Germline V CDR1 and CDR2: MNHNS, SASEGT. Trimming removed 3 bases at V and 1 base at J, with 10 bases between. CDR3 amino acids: CASSDRGGSYEQYF. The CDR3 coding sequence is TGTGCCAGCAGTGACAGGGGTGGATCCTACGAGCAGTACTTC.

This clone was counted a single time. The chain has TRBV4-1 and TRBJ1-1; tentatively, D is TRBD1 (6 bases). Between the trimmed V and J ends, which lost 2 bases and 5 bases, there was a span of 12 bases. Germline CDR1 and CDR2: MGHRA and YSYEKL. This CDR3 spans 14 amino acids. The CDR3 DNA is TGCGCCAGCAGCCAACGGACAGAGAAGACTGAAGCTTTCTTT. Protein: CASSQRTEKTEAFF.

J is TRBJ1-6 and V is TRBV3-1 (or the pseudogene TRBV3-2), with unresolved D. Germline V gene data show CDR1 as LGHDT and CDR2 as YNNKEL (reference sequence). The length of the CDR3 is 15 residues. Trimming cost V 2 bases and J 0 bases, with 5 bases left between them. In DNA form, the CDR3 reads TGTGCCAGCAGCCAATCGAGCTCCTATAATTCACCCCTCCACTTT. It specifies CASSQSSSYNSPLHF.

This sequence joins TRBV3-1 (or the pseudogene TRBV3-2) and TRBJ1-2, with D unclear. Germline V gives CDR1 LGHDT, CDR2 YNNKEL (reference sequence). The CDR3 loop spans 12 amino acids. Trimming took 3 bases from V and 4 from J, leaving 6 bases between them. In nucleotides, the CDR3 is TGTGCCAGCAGCCAGCTATCCTATGGCTACACCTTC. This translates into CASSQLSYGYTF.

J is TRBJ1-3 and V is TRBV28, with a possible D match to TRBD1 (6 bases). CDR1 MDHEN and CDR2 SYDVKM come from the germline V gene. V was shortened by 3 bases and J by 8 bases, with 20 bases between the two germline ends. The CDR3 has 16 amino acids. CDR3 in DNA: TGTGCCAGCAGTTTTAGGTCGCGACAGGCCGCAGACACCATATATTTT. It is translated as CASSFRSRQAADTIYF.

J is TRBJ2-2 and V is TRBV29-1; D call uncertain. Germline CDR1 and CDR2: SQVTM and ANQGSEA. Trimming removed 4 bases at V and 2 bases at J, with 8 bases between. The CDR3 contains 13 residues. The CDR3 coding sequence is TGCAGCGTTGGAAGCCTTAACACCGGGGAGCTGTTTTTT. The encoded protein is CSVGSLNTGELFF.

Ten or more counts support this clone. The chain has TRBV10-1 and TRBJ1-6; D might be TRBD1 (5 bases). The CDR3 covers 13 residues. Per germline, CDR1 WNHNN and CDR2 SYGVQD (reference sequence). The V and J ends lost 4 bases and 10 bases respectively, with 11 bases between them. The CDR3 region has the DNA TGCGCCAGCAGTGGGGACGGGAGATCACCCCTCCACTTT. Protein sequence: CASSGDGRSPLHF.

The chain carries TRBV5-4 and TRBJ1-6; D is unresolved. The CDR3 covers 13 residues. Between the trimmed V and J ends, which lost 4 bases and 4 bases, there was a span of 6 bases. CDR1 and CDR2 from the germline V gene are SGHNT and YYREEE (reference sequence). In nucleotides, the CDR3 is TGTGCCAGCAGCCCCGGGTATAATTCACCCCTCCACTTT. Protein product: CASSPGYNSPLHF.

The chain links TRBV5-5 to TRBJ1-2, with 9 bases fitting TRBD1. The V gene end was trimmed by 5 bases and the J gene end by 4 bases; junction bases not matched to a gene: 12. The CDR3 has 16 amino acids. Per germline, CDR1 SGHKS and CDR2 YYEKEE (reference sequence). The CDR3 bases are TGTGCCAGCAGTTCCGGGACAGGGTCCCCTATCTATGGCTACACCTTC. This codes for CASSSGTGSPIYGYTF.

The CDR3 DNA follows: TGCAGCGTTGAAGGCATCCGGGACAGGGGACCGAACACTGAAGCTTTCTTT. Protein: CSVEGIRDRGPNTEAFF. This chain links TRBV29-1 with TRBJ1-1; 10 bases align to TRBD1. CDR1 is SQVTM, CDR2 ANQGSEA, per germline. After removal of 1 base from V and 1 base from J, the junction contained 9 bases not matched to a gene. This CDR3 spans 17 amino acids.

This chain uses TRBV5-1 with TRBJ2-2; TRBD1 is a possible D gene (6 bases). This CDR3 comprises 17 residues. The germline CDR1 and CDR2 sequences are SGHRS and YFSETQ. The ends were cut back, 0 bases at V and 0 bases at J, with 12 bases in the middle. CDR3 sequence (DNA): TGCGCCAGCAGCTTGGGTCACAGGGACCCGAACACCGGGGAGCTGTTTTTT. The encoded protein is CASSLGHRDPNTGELFF.

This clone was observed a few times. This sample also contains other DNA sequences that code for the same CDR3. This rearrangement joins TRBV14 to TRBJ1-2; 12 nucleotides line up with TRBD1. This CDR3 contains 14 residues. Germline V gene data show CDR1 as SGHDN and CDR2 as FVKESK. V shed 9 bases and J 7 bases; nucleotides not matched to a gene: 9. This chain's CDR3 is CASSPGQGAPGYTF. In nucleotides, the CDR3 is TGTGCCAGTTCACCGGGACAGGGGGCGCCTGGCTACACCTTC.

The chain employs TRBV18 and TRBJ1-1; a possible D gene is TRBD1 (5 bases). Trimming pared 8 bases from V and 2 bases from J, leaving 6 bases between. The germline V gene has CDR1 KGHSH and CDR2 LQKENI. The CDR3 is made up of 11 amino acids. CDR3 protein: CASQGNTEAFF. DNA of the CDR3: TGTGCCAGCCAGGGAAACACTGAAGCTTTCTTT.

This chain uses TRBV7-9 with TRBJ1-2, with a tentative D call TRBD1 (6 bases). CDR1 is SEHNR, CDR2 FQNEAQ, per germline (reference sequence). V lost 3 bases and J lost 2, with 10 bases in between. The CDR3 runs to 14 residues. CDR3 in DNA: TGTGCCAGCAGCTTTGCTGGGGGCAACTATGGCTACACCTTC. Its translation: CASSFAGGNYGYTF. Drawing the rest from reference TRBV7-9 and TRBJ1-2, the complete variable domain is DTGVSQNPRHKITKRGQNVTFRCDPISEHNRLYWYRQTLGQGPEFLTYFQNEAQLEKSRLLSDRFSAERPKGSFSTLEIQRTEQGDSAMYLCASSFAGGNYGYTFGSGTRLTVV.

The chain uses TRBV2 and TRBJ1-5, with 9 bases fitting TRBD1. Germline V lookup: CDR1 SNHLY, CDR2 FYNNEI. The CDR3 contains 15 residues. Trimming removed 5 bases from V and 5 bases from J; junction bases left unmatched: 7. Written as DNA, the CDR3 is TGTGCCAGCAGTACGACAGGGGGATTTGATCAGCCCCAGCATTTT. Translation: CASSTTGGFDQPQHF.

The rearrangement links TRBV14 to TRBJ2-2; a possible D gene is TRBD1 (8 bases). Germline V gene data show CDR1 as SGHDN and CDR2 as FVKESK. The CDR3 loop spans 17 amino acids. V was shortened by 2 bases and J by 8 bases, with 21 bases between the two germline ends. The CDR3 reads CASSQLGQGGSWGELFF. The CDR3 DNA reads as TGTGCCAGCAGCCAACTCGGACAGGGCGGGAGTTGGGGGGAGCTGTTTTTT.

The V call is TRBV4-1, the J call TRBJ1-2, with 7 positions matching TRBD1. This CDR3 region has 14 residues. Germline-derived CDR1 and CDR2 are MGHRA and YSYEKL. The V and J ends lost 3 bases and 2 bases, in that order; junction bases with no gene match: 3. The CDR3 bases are TGCGCCAGCAGCCAGGCGACAGGGAACTATGGCTACACCTTC. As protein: CASSQATGNYGYTF.

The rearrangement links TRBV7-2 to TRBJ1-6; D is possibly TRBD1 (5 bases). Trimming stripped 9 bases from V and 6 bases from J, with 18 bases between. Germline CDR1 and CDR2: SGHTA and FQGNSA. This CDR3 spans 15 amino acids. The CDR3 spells CASTKDRMSNSPLHF. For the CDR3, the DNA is TGTGCCAGTACTAAAGACAGAATGAGTAATTCACCCCTCCACTTT. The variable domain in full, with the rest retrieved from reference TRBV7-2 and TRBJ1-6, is GAGVSQSPSNKVTEKGKDVELRCDPISGHTALYWYRQSLGQGLEFLIYFQGNSAPDKSGLPSDRFSAERTGGSVSTLTIQRTQQEDSAVYLCASTKDRMSNSPLHFGNGTRLTVT.

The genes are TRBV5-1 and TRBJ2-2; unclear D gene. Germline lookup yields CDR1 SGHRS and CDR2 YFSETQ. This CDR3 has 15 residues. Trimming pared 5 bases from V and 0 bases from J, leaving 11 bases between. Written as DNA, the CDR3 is TGCGCCAGCAGAGGTGAGGTAGCGAACACCGGGGAGCTGTTTTTT. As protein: CASRGEVANTGELFF.

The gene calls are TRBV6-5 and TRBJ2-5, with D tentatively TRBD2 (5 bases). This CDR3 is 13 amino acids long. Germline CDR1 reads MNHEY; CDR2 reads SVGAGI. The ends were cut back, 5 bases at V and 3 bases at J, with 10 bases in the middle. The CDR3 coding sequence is TGTGCCAGCAGTCCGGCGGGCGAAGAGACCCAGTACTTC. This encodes CASSPAGEETQYF.

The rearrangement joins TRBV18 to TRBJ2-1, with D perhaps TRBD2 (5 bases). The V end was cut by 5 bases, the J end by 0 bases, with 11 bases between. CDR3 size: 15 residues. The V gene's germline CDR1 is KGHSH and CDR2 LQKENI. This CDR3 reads CASSGGSVSYNEQFF. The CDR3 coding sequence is TGTGCCAGCTCAGGTGGGAGTGTCTCCTACAATGAGCAGTTCTTC.

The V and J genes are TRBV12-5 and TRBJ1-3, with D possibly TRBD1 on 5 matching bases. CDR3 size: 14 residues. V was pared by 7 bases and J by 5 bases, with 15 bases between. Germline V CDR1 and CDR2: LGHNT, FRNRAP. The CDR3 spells CASAAQGLRNTIYF. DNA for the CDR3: TGTGCTAGTGCCGCCCAGGGATTGAGAAACACCATATATTTT.